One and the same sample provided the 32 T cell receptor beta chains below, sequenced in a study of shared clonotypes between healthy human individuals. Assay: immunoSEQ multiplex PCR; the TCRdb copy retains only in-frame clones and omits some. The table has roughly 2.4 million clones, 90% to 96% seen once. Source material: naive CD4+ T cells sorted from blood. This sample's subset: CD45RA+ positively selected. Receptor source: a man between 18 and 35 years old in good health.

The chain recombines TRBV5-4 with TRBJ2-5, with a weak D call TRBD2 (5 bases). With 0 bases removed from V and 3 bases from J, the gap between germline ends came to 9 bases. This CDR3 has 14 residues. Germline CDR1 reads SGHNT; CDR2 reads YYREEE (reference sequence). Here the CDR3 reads CASSLVSGKETQYF. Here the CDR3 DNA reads TGTGCCAGCAGCTTGGTTTCCGGGAAAGAGACCCAGTACTTC.

This chain's CDR3 is CASSSPGERGNNEQFF. The CDR3, as DNA: TGCGCCAGCAGTTCCCCGGGGGAGCGGGGGAACAATGAGCAGTTCTTC. The J gene is TRBJ2-1, the V gene TRBV10-2, with 8 bases fitting TRBD2. CDR1 and CDR2 (germline): WSHSY, SAAADI. CDR3 length equals 16 residues. V lost 5 bases and J lost 5; bases outside the gene matches: 11.

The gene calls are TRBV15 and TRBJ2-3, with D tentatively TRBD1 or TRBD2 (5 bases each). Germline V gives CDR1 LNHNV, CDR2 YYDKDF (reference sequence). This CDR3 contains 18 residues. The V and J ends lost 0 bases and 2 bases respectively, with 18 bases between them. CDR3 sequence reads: CATSRDRGRGLPTDTQYF. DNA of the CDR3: TGTGCCACCAGCAGAGATCGGGGCCGGGGTCTCCCCACAGATACGCAGTATTTT.

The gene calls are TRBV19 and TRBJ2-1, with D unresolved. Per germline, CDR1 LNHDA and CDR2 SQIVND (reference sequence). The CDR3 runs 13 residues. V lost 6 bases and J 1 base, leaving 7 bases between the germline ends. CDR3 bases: TGTGCCAGTAGAACGGGTTCCTACAATGAGCAGTTCTTC. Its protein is CASRTGSYNEQFF. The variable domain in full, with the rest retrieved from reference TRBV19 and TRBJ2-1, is DGGITQSPKYLFRKEGQNVTLSCEQNLNHDAMYWYRQDPGQGLRLIYYSQIVNDFQKGDIAEGYSVSREKKESFPLTVTSAQKNPTAFYLCASRTGSYNEQFFGPGTRLTVL.

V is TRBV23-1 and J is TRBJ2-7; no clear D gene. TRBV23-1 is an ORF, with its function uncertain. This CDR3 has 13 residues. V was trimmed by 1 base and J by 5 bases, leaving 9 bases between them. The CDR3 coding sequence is TGCGCCAGCAGTCAATGGAGCAGAGACGAGCAGTACTTC. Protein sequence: CASSQWSRDEQYF.

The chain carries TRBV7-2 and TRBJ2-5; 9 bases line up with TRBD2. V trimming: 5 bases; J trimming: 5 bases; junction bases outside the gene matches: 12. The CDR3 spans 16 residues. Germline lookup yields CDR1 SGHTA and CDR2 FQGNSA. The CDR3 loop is CASSPGSGRMGETQYF. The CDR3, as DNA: TGTGCCAGCAGCCCCGGGAGCGGGAGGATGGGGGAGACCCAGTACTTC.

CDR3 DNA: TGCAGCGTTGTTGGCTACCACAATGAGCAGTTCTTC. It codes for CSVVGYHNEQFF. The chain combines TRBV29-1 with TRBJ2-1; no clear D. The CDR3 extends over 12 amino acids. Germline V lookup: CDR1 SQVTM, CDR2 ANQGSEA. Trimming stripped 4 bases from V and 5 bases from J, with 9 bases between.

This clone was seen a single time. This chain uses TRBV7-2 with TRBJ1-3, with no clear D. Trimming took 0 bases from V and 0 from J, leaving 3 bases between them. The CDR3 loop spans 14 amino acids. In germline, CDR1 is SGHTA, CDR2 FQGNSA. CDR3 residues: CASSLAVSGNTIYF. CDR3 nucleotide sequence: TGTGCCAGCAGCTTAGCGGTCTCTGGAAACACCATATATTTT.

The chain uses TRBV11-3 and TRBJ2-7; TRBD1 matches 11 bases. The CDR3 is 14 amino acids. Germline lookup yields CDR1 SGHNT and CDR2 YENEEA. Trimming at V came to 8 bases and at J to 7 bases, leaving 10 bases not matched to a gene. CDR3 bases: TGTGCCAGCTCTGGACAGGGGGCTTCGGAGGAGCAGTACTTC. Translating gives CASSGQGASEEQYF.

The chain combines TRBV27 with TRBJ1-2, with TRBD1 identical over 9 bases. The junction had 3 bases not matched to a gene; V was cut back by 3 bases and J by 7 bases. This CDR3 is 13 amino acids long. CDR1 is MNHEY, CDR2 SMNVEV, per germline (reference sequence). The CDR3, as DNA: TGTGCCAGCAGTTTTAGACAGGGGGTTGGCTACACCTTC. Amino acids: CASSFRQGVGYTF.

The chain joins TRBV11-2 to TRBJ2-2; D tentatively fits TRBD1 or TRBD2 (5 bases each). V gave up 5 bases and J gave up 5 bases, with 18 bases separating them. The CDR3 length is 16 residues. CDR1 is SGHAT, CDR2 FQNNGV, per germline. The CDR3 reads CASSPVGTQGTGELFF. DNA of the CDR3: TGTGCCAGCAGCCCGGTTGGGACCCAAGGGACCGGGGAGCTGTTTTTT.

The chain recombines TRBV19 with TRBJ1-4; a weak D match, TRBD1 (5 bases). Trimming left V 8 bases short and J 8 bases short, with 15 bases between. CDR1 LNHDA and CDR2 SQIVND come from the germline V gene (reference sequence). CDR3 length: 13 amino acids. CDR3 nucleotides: TGTGCCAGTCGCCGGGGGTTGAGCGAAAAACTGTTTTTT. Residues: CASRRGLSEKLFF.

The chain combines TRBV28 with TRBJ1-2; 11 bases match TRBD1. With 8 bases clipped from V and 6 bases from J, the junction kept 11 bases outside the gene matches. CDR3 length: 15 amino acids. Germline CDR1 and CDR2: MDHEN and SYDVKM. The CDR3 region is CASRLPGQGVDGYTF. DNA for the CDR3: TGTGCCAGCCGCTTACCGGGACAGGGGGTCGATGGCTACACCTTC.

The CDR3 here is CASSQEARSYNEQFF. CDR3 nucleotides: TGCGCCAGCAGCCAAGAGGCCCGCTCCTACAATGAGCAGTTCTTC. This chain connects TRBV4-3 to TRBJ2-1; D call uncertain. The ends were cut back, 0 bases at V and 0 bases at J, with 6 bases in the middle. In germline, CDR1 is LGHNA, CDR2 YSLEER. The CDR3 runs to 15 residues.

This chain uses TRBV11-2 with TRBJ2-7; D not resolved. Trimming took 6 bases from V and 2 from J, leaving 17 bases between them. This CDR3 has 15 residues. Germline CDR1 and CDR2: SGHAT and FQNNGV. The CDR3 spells CASSPMSGRAYEQYF. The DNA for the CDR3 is TGTGCCAGCAGTCCTATGTCCGGAAGAGCCTACGAGCAGTACTTC.

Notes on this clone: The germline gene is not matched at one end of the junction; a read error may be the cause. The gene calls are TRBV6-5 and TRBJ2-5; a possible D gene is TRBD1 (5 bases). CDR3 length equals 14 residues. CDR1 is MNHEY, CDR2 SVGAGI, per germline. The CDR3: CASSKGPWQETQYF. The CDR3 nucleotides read TGTGCCAGCAGTAAGGGGCCCTGGCAAGAAACCCAGTACTTC.

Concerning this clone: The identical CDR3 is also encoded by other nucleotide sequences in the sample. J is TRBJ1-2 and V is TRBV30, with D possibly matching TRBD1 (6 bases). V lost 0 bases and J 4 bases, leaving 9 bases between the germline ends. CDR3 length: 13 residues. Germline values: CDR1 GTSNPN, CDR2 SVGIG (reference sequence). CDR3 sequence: CAWSVGGSYGYTF. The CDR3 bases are TGTGCCTGGAGTGTAGGGGGGAGCTATGGCTACACCTTC.

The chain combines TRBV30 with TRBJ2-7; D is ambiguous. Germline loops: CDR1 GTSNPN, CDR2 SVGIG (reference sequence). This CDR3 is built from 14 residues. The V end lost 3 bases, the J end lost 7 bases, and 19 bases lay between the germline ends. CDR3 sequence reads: CAWREGRRVGEQYF. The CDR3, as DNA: TGTGCCTGGAGGGAAGGACGCCGGGTTGGGGAGCAGTACTTC.

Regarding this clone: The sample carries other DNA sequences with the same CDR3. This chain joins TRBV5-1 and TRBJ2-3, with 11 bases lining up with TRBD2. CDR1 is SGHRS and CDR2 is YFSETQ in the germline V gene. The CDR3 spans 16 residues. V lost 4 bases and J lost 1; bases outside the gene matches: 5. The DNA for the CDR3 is TGCGCCAGCAGCCCAAGACTAGCGGGGCGCACAGATACGCAGTATTTT. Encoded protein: CASSPRLAGRTDTQYF.

This CDR3 is CASSPTARAGGVGELFF. The CDR3 bases are TGTGCCAGCAGCCCGACTGCACGGGCGGGAGGGGTCGGGGAGCTGTTTTTT. The rearrangement links TRBV5-4 to TRBJ2-2; 9 nucleotides align to TRBD2. Germline CDR1 is SGHNT and CDR2 is YYREEE (reference sequence). V dropped 4 bases and J dropped 7; count of bases not matched to a gene: 14. This CDR3 has 17 residues.

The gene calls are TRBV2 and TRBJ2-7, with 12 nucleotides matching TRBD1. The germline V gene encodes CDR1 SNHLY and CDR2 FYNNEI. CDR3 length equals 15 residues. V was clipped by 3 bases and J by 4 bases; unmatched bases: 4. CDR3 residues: CASSEGGQGAYEQYF. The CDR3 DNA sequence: TGTGCCAGCAGTGAGGGGGGACAGGGGGCGTACGAGCAGTACTTC.

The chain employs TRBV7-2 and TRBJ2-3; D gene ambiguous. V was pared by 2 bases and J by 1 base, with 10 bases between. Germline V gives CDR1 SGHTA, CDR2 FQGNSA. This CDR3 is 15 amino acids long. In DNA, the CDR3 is TGTGCCAGCAGCTTACTGGGAACGGGCACAGATACGCAGTATTTT. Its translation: CASSLLGTGTDTQYF.

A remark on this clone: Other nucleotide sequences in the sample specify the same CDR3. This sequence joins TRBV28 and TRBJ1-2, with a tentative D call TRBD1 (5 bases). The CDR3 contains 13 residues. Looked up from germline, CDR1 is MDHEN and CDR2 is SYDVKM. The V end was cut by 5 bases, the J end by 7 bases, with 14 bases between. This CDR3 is CASSPPGLGGYTF. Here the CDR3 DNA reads TGTGCCAGCAGTCCCCCGGGACTGGGTGGCTACACCTTC.

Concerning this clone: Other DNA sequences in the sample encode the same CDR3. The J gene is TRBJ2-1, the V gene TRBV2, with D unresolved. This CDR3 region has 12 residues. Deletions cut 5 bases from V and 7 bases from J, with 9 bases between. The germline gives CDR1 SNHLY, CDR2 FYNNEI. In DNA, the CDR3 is TGTGCCAGCAGTCTTGACTTAAATGAGCAGTTCTTC. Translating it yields CASSLDLNEQFF.

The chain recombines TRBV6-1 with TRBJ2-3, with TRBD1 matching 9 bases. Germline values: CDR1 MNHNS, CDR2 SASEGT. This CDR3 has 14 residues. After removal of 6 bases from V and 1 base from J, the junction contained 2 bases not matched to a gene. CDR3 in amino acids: CASSWTGGTDTQYF. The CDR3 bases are TGTGCCAGCAGCTGGACAGGGGGCACAGATACGCAGTATTTT.

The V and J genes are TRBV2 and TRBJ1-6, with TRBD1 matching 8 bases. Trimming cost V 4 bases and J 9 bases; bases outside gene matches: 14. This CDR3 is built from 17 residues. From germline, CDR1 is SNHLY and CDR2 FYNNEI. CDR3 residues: CASSVVGRGLSGSPLHF. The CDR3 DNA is TGTGCCAGCAGTGTTGTCGGCAGGGGGCTTTCCGGTTCACCCCTCCACTTT. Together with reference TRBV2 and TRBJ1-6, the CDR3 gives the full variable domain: EPEVTQTPSHQVTQMGQEVILRCVPISNHLYFYWYRQILGQKVEFLVSFYNNEISEKSEIFDDQFSVERPDGSNFTLKIRSTKLEDSAMYFCASSVVGRGLSGSPLHFGNGTRLTVT.

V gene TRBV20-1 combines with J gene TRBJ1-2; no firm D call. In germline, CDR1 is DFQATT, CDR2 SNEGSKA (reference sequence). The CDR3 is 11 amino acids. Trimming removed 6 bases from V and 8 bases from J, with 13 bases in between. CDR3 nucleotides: TGCAGTGCCGTGAAACTGGACGGCTACACCTTC. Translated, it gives CSAVKLDGYTF.

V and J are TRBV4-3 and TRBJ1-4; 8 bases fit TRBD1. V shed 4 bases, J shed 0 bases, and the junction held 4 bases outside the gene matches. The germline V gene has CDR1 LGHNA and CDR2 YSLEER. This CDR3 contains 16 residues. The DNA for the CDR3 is TGCGCCAGCAGCCCCGAGACAGGGGCAACTAATGAAAAACTGTTTTTT. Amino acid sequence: CASSPETGATNEKLFF.

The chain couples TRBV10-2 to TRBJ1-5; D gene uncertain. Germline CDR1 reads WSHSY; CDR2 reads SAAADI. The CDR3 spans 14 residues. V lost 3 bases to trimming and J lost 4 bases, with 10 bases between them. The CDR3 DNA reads TGCGCCAGCAGTGAATTTGGCGGGAATCAGCCCCAGCATTTT. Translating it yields CASSEFGGNQPQHF.

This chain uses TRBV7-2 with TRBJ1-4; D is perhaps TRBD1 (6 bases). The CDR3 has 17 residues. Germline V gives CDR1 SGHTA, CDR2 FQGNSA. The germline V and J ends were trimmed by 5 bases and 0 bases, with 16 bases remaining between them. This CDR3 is CASSGGADIATNEKLFF. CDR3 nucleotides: TGTGCCAGCAGCGGGGGGGCGGACATTGCAACTAATGAAAAACTGTTTTTT.

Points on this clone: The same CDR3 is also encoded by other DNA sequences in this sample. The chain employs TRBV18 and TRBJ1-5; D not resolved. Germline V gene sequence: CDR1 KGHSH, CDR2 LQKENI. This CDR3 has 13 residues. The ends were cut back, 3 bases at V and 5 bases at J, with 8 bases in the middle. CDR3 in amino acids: CASSPLRDQPQHF. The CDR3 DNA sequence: TGTGCCAGCTCACCCCTACGGGATCAGCCCCAGCATTTT.

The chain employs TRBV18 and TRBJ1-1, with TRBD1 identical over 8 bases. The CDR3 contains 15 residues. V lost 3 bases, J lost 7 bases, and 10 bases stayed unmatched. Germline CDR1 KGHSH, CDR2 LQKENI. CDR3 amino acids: CASSPGQGSLNEAFF. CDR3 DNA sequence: TGTGCCAGCTCACCTGGACAGGGAAGTTTGAATGAAGCTTTCTTT.